This TCR beta chain came from a study of cytomegalovirus exposure and HLA in healthy donors. Details on this clone: As yet, its antigen is unknown.

This CDR3 region has 16 residues. Per the germline V gene, CDR1 is SEHNR and CDR2 is FQNEAQ (reference sequence). V shed 4 bases and J 8 bases; nucleotides not matched to a gene: 13. PCR amplification relied on 60 Vbeta primers (plus 13 Jbeta primers). The assay was immunoSEQ multiplex PCR, and TCRdb's table has in-frame clones only and misses some. Among approximately 82,000 clones listed, over 9% were seen once. Findings and caveats of the study: The classifier was said to identify cytomegalovirus status with high specificity and sensitivity.

This chain links TRBV7-9 with TRBJ2-1; 8 nucleotides line up with TRBD2. Sequencing was done on a sample of PBMCs. The receptor comes from a man aged 55 to 70 in good health and CMV-seropositive. The chain's CDR3 is CASSWPRGGLSDEQFF. In DNA form, the CDR3 reads TGTGCCAGCAGCTGGCCCCGGGGGGGCTTGTCGGATGAGCAGTTCTTC.